This entry describes one T cell receptor beta chain. This clonotype was seen at least ten times. This clone's antigen is unknown. Within one base of it there is no much larger clone, and no base qualities were kept. A patient counted as having stable Graves' hyperthyroidism if no progression to ophthalmopathy occurred over 18 months of follow-up. The hyperthyroidism patients were between 18 and 65 years old and newly diagnosed, with a disease duration of less than 2 months. Exclusion was applied to patients with uncontrolled infections, other autoimmune diseases, pregnancy or lactation. Diagnoses relied on clinical symptoms, serum thyroxine and TRAb, thyroid ultrasound and orbital computed tomography. Ficoll-Paque density gradient centrifugation was used to isolate PBMCs from 8 to 10 ml of fresh peripheral blood. Total RNA was extracted with Trizol reagent, and quality was checked on an Agilent 2100 Bioanalyzer.

The TCR beta CDR3 regions were amplified from RNA transcripts. A first-round RT-PCR of the TCR CDR3 used the HTBI primer set with the Qiagen OneStep RT-PCR kit. Libraries were constructed in a second round of multiplex PCR, after which size selection and purification were performed. Libraries were sequenced paired-end with 100 bp reads on an Illumina HiSeq2000. The source study handled its data this way. SOAPnuke was used to process the raw data, with reads discarded if the reads contained adapters or uncalled bases, had a mean Phred below 15, or lacked an exact constant-primer or identifier match. COPE v1.2.5 was used to merge high-quality paired reads, and clonotypes were defined as unique nucleotide sequences. Clonotypes were aligned to IMGT TRBV, TRBD and TRBJ reference segments using MiTCR v1.1. The analysis included only V-J combinations with a frequency above 0.0001, which together covered around 99% of the repertoires. The TCS score was defined as F50 (clonal expansion) divided by E x V (chaos), with BLOSUM62-based TCRdist calculated between CDR3 peptides within each V-J. Welch's t-statistics and random forest reduced 500 to 550 V-J features to 13, which were used in a naive Bayes classifier (R e1071). The raw public reads went through TCRdb reprocessing: fastp at Q25, MiXCR clone calling, in-frame beta chains kept. Under each unique CDR3 protein, matching rows form one entry showing the most common genes and DNA. These V and J calls rely on TCRdb rather than the paper's analysis. The sample data list under 650,000 distinct CDR3 sequences, and 15% to 20% of these were observed just once. The ten biggest clones cover approximately 3.8% of the sample.

This record comes from a study of T cells in Graves' hyperthyroidism and ophthalmopathy (dated by TCRdb to about 2019). Background on the whole study: Peripheral blood samples were taken at the time of initial diagnosis, prior to any treatment. Prospective prediction of ophthalmopathy was tested in an independent validation cohort of about 19 hyperthyroidism patients and 17 patients who later progressed to ophthalmopathy. TCR Vbeta CDR3 sequencing of some 140 peripheral blood samples (approximately 44 ophthalmopathy, 75 hyperthyroidism and around 17 progressor patients) is reported in the paper. The roughly 100 discovery patients were randomly divided into training and test sets at a 7:3 ratio. Once sampling was done, hyperthyroidism patients were given methimazole at a starting dose of 30 mg daily, whereas ophthalmopathy patients were given high-dose intravenous methylprednisolone. A discovery cohort of about a hundred patients, about 44 with Graves' ophthalmopathy and approximately 57 with stable Graves' hyperthyroidism, was used to find distinguishing TCR V-J signatures. In more than 5 Graves' hyperthyroidism patients, the study also compared T-cell repertoires from thyroid tissue with T-cell repertoires from blood. The full study reports these points: Sample size was not statistically predetermined, and blinding of investigators to group allocation was not performed. A model built on a 13 V-J signature distinguished ophthalmopathy from stable hyperthyroidism, reaching around 87% sensitivity and under 84% specificity in cross-validation and 80%/75% in testing. In validation, the model predicted progression to ophthalmopathy a median of approximately 6.3 months before onset, with approximately 71% sensitivity and 72.22% specificity. Blood samples also contained most of the expanded thyroid clonotypes (frequency above 0.001), which suggests that blood repertoires may reflect thyroid immune responses.

The cysteine opens and the phenylalanine closes a CDR3 of 14 amino acids. Only the CDR3 part of the read is kept: 42 bases, read in frame from the first base. For this chain, trimming is 2 bases at the V end and 4 bases at the J end, and the number of junction bases without a gene match is 1. The germline V gene supplies CDR1 KGHSH and CDR2 LQKENI. The sequenced material came from blood. This clonotype was sampled from a woman in her twenties or thirties with Graves' hyperthyroidism. The chain is assembled from TRBV18 and TRBJ2-3; TRBD2 fits 9 bases in the junction. The bases are TGTGCCAGCTCACCAAGGACTAGCGCAGATACGCAGTATTTT. Its amino acids are CASSPRTSADTQYF.